The clone carrying this T cell receptor beta chain was counted at least ten times. What it binds is not known. RNA transcripts gave rise to amplified TCR beta CDR3 regions. The HTBI primer set was used in a first-round RT-PCR of the TCR CDR3. TCRdb recomputed calls from the multiplex PCR reads with MiXCR, one row per CDR3 protein. The sample has about 290,000 distinct CDR3 sequences; 12% to 15% are singletons. This sample is part of a study of T cells in Graves' hyperthyroidism and ophthalmopathy. Study overall: At initial diagnosis, before any treatment had begun, peripheral blood was obtained. Regarding the study as a whole: Among clonotypes expanded in thyroid above 0.001, most were also found in blood.

Exclusions: uncontrolled infection, other autoimmune disease, pregnancy, lactation. Fresh peripheral blood, 9.5 to 10 ml of it, supplied the PBMCs. V gave up 2 bases and J gave up 9 bases, with 7 bases separating them. This CDR3 contains 11 residues. Germline assignment: CDR1 SGHAT and CDR2 FQNNGV. The clonotype comes from a woman in her 50s with Graves' hyperthyroidism that later progressed to Graves' ophthalmopathy. Sequencing input: blood. This chain connects TRBV11-2 to TRBJ1-1; no firm D call. CDR3 amino acids: CASSLRTKAFF. CDR3 in DNA: TGTGCCAGCAGCTTAAGAACAAAAGCTTTCTTT. Looking up the rest from reference TRBV11-2 and TRBJ1-1 gives the full variable domain: EAGVAQSPRYKIIEKRQSVAFWCNPISGHATLYWYQQILGQGPKLLIQFQNNGVVDDSQLPKDRFSAERLKGVDSTLKIQPAKLEDSAVYLCASSLRTKAFFGQGTRLTVV.